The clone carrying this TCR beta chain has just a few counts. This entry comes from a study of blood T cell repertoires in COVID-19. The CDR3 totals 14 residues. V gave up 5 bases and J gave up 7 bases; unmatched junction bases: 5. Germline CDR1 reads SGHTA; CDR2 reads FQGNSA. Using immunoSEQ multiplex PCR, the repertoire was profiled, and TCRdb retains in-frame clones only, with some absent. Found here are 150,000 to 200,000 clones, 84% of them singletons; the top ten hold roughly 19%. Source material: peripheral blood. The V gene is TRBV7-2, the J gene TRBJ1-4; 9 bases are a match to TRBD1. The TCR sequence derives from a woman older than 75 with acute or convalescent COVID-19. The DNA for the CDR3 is TGTGCCAGCAGCCCAAGACAGGGGGGTGAAAAACTGTTTTTT. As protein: CASSPRQGGEKLFF.